A selection of T cell receptor beta chains follows, all from one sample in a study of OX40 agonist ivuxolimab in advanced cancers. The protocol was immunoSEQ multiplex PCR, while the TCRdb copy is restricted to in-frame clones and leaves out a portion. Among tens of thousands of clones listed, approximately 90% were seen once. Material: CD4+ or CD8+ T cells sorted from blood, obtained in a trial of the OX40 agonist ivuxolimab. Receptors were obtained from an adult with an advanced solid tumor such as melanoma, head and neck, liver or kidney cancer. CDR3s include the opening cysteine and the closing phenylalanine or tryptophan. The D gene is left open where the match is weak. Some rows have no size entry. The others give once, few or many, or a class for an expanded clone.

abundance,d_gene,len,j_gene,v_gene,CDR3nt,CDR3aa
-,TRBD1,15,TRBJ2-7,TRBV13,TGTGCCAGCAGCCCGCGACAGGGCCCTTCCTACGAGCAGTACTTC,CASSPRQGPSYEQYF
-,-,14,TRBJ1-2,TRBV30,TGTGCCTGCCAAAATCCCGAGACCGAGTATGGCTACACCTTC,CACQNPETEYGYTF
once,-,13,TRBJ1-1,TRBV19,TGTGCCAGTAGTATGTCTTCGAACACTGAAGCTTTCTTT,CASSMSSNTEAFF
-,TRBD2,16,TRBJ2-5,TRBV7-2,TGTGCCAGCAGCTTGGGGACTAGTGTACATTCGGAGACCCAGTACTTC,CASSLGTSVHSETQYF
-,TRBD1,13,TRBJ2-2,TRBV30,TGTGCCTTCGGGACAGGGGCAGCCGGGGAGCTGTTTTTT,CAFGTGAAGELFF
-,-,14,TRBJ1-5,TRBV19,TGTGCCTCCGGCGAGTCTTATAGCAATCAGCCCCAGCATTTT,CASGESYSNQPQHF
-,-,13,TRBJ2-2,TRBV10-1,TGCGCCAGCCGGCAGGCGAACACCGGGGAGCTGTTTTTT,CASRQANTGELFF
-,-,12,TRBJ1-2,TRBV10-3,TGTGCCATCAGTGAAAGACAGGAAGGCTACACCTTC,CAISERQEGYTF
once,-,12,TRBJ2-1,TRBV9,TGTGCCAGCAGCTCCGATGGGAATGAGCAGTTCTTC,CASSSDGNEQFF
-,TRBD1,16,TRBJ2-3,TRBV18,TGTGCCAGCTCACCACCTTCCAGGGGGCAAGCAGATACGCAGTATTTT,CASSPPSRGQADTQYF
once,TRBD1,17,TRBJ2-3,TRBV6-1,TGTGCCAGCAGTGACATTGGACAGGGGGTTTACACAGATACGCAGTATTTT,CASSDIGQGVYTDTQYF
-,-,14,TRBJ2-7,TRBV7-6,TGTGCCAGCAGCCCCAGACCGGCTCAGGGCGAGCAGTACTTC,CASSPRPAQGEQYF
-,-,14,TRBJ1-2,TRBV11-2,TGTGCCAGCAGCTTAGATGGCGTCGGACGCGGCTACACCTTC,CASSLDGVGRGYTF
-,TRBD2,14,TRBJ2-2,TRBV7-8,TGTGCCAGCAGCCCGGGGGGGCGGGCCGGGGAGCTGTTTTTT,CASSPGGRAGELFF
-,-,15,TRBJ1-6,TRBV13,TGTGCCAGCAGCTCTGTAAGGGACAAAAATTCACCCCTCCACTTT,CASSSVRDKNSPLHF
-,TRBD1,14,TRBJ1-5,TRBV6-4,TGTGCCAGCAGACCAAGGACAGGGGGTCAGCCCCAGCATTTT,CASRPRTGGQPQHF
-,-,15,TRBJ2-7,TRBV11-1,TGTGCCAGCAGCCGCACAAGGACAGCCTCCTACGAGCAGTACTTC,CASSRTRTASYEQYF
-,-,16,TRBJ2-4,TRBV27,TGTGCCAGCGGATTCTCGTTCCAGGGCGTCAAAAACATTCAGTACTTC,CASGFSFQGVKNIQYF
few,TRBD2,18,TRBJ2-5,TRBV29-1,TGCAGCGTTGGCGGCTTAGCGGGAGCCAGAATTGGTGAAGAGACCCAGTACTTC,CSVGGLAGARIGEETQYF
-,-,12,TRBJ2-7,TRBV30,TGTGCCTGGAGTGTGATGGGTTCCGAGCAGTACTTC,CAWSVMGSEQYF
-,-,15,TRBJ2-2,TRBV30,TGTGCCTGGAGTGTACACGGGATATCCCCCGGGGAGCTGTTTTTT,CAWSVHGISPGELFF
-,-,15,TRBJ2-1,TRBV2,TGTGCCAGCAAAAGGCTACTAGGCACCTACAATGAGCAGTTCTTC,CASKRLLGTYNEQFF
-,-,17,TRBJ1-5,TRBV7-6,TGTGCCAGCAGCTTAGCGGCGGGGGGCGAGGGCAATCAGCCCCAGCATTTT,CASSLAAGGEGNQPQHF
once,-,15,TRBJ2-3,TRBV9,TGTGCCAGCGGAGGGACGGACGGAGTTACAGATACGCAGTATTTT,CASGGTDGVTDTQYF
-,-,12,TRBJ2-1,TRBV5-1,TGCGCCAGCAGCTTGGAAGACAATGAGCAGTTCTTC,CASSLEDNEQFF
-,TRBD2,18,TRBJ2-2,TRBV29-1,TGCAGCGTTGTCTCTAGCGGGCAGGAAGGCCCTTACACCGGGGAGCTGTTTTTT,CSVVSSGQEGPYTGELFF
-,-,15,TRBJ1-2,TRBV9,TGTGCCAGCAGCGGCCGGCGAGGGGGTGGTTTTGGCTACACCTTC,CASSGRRGGGFGYTF
-,-,14,TRBJ2-3,TRBV9,TGTGCCAGCAGCGTAGAGGGTGCGACAGATACGCAGTATTTT,CASSVEGATDTQYF
-,-,16,TRBJ1-1,TRBV25-1,TGTGCCAGCAGTGAATCGTCCGGGAGGATGAACACTGAAGCTTTCTTT,CASSESSGRMNTEAFF
-,TRBD2,16,TRBJ2-1,TRBV7-3,TGTGCCAGCAGCCTTCCTAGCGGGAGCGCGTGGAATGAGCAGTTCTTC,CASSLPSGSAWNEQFF